The 24 T cell receptor beta chains below were found in one sample sequenced in a study of regulatory and conventional T cells in breast cancer (dated by TCRdb to 2015 to 2017). The library was obtained by PCR. The instrument given in TCRdb is Illumina MiSeq. TCRdb handled the public reads itself, with Q25 trimming in fastp and clone calling in MiXCR, and kept productive beta chains. Under each unique CDR3 protein, matching rows form one entry showing the most common genes and DNA. This sample gives some 9,900 distinct CDR3 sequences in total; 34% of them show up just once. The ten top clones hold 5.9% of the sample. Sequences were obtained from conventional T cells from blood. The receptors derive from a male donor in good health.

This clonotype was detected a few times. V usage is TRBV7-9 and J usage is TRBJ1-5, with TRBD1 matching 9 bases. The CDR3 has 15 amino acids. Looked up from germline, CDR1 is SEHNR and CDR2 is FQNEAQ (reference sequence). Unmatched junction bases numbered 9, after V lost 5 bases and J lost 7 bases. The CDR3 reads CASSLGTGTRQPQHF. In nucleotides, the CDR3 is TGTGCCAGCAGCCTCGGGACAGGGACTAGACAGCCCCAGCATTTT.

This clonotype is medium-sized by share. The V call is TRBV29-1, the J call TRBJ2-3, with D possibly being TRBD1 or TRBD2 (5 bases each). Germline loops: CDR1 SQVTM, CDR2 ANQGSEA. The CDR3 length is 14 residues. V was clipped by 7 bases and J by 1 base, with 15 bases between them. The CDR3, as DNA: TGCAGCGGAAGGGACGCTCGTGGCACAGATACGCAGTATTTT. This codes for CSGRDARGTDTQYF.

This clonotype was seen a handful of times. The chain links TRBV27 to TRBJ2-3; 8 positions agree with TRBD2. The CDR3 sequence is 15 residues long. The germline V gene encodes CDR1 MNHEY and CDR2 SMNVEV (reference sequence). J was trimmed by 4 bases and V by 3 bases; bases with no gene match: 6. Here the CDR3 DNA reads TGTGCCAGCAGTTTCCCGGGACTAGGTTCAGATACGCAGTATTTT. This gives the protein CASSFPGLGSDTQYF.

As regards this clonotype: A single base separates this from a much larger clone, so it may be a read error. V and J are TRBV12-3 or TRBV12-4 and TRBJ1-5, with TRBD1 matching 9 bases. This CDR3 region has 15 residues. The CDR3 sequence: CASSSGQGLNQSQHF. In DNA, the CDR3 is TGTGCCAGCAGTTCGGGACAGGGCCTCAATCAGTCCCAGCATTTT.

This clonotype occurred once. J is TRBJ2-6 and V is TRBV5-1; D possibly corresponds to TRBD2 (5 bases). The CDR3 has 16 amino acids. CDR1 and CDR2 (germline): SGHRS, YFSETQ. Trimming removed 2 bases from V and 2 bases from J, with 11 bases in between. CDR3 DNA sequence: TGCGCCAGCAGCTTAGGAGGTTCGACTGGGGCCAACGTCCTGACTTTC. It is translated as CASSLGGSTGANVLTF.

This clonotype has a handful of counts. This chain joins TRBV7-2 and TRBJ2-1; D is undetermined. Deletions cut 5 bases from V and 6 bases from J, with 11 bases between. This CDR3 has 13 amino acids. Per the germline V gene, CDR1 is SGHTA and CDR2 is FQGNSA. CDR3 sequence reads: CASSETRINEQFF. For the CDR3, the DNA is TGTGCCAGCAGCGAGACCCGTATCAATGAGCAGTTCTTC.

To note about this clonotype: Sequence at one end of the junction differs from germline and may be a read error. The gene calls are TRBV28 and TRBJ2-5; perhaps D is TRBD1 or TRBD2 (5 bases each). The CDR3 consists of 14 residues. CDR1 and CDR2 from the germline V gene are MDHEN and SYDVKM. The CDR3 DNA reads TGTGCCAGCGGTTTAACGGGACCGAGGGAGACCCAGTACTTC. Amino acids: CASGLTGPRETQYF.

The chain couples TRBV7-9 to TRBJ2-3, with D tentatively TRBD1 (6 bases). Per germline, CDR1 SEHNR and CDR2 FQNEAQ (reference sequence). V gave up 5 bases and J gave up 5 bases, with 20 bases separating them. The CDR3 consists of 16 residues. The CDR3 loop reads CASSSMLQGNLDTQYF. The CDR3, as DNA: TGTGCCAGCAGCAGCATGCTGCAGGGGAACCTAGATACGCAGTATTTT.

The rearrangement links TRBV19 to TRBJ1-1; D unresolved. The V end was cut by 6 bases, the J end by 5 bases, with 10 bases between. Per the germline V gene, CDR1 is LNHDA and CDR2 is SQIVND (reference sequence). This CDR3 has 12 amino acids. The DNA of the CDR3 is TGTGCCAGTAGCTTCGAGGGTACTGAAGCTTTCTTT. Amino acid sequence: CASSFEGTEAFF.

The sample holds a few counts of this clonotype. CDR3 protein: CASTLTGNSPLHF. The CDR3 nucleotides are TGTGCCAGCACCCTGACAGGGAATTCACCCCTCCACTTT. The V call is TRBV2, the J call TRBJ1-6; the match to TRBD1 covers 7 bases. The CDR3 runs 13 residues. The germline gives CDR1 SNHLY, CDR2 FYNNEI. The V segment lost 7 bases and the J segment 7 bases; nucleotides outside the gene matches: 4.

The chain combines TRBV11-2 with TRBJ2-3; possibly TRBD1 for D (6 bases). V lost 5 bases, J lost 0 bases, and 15 bases lay in between. Looked up from germline, CDR1 is SGHAT and CDR2 is FQNNGV. This CDR3 is built from 16 residues. CDR3 nucleotides: TGTGCCAGCAGCCCTACAGGGTTTTCTAGCACAGATACGCAGTATTTT. It specifies CASSPTGFSSTDTQYF.

This clonotype has just a few counts. The chain links TRBV7-2 to TRBJ2-6, with 8 bases fitting TRBD1. V lost 1 base to trimming and J lost 0 bases; unmatched junction nucleotides: 5. Per germline, CDR1 SGHTA and CDR2 FQGNSA. This CDR3 is 18 amino acids long. CDR3 coding DNA: TGTGCCAGCAGCTTAGTCAGGACAGGGAGCTCTGGGGCCAACGTCCTGACTTTC. Amino acid sequence: CASSLVRTGSSGANVLTF.

The chain employs TRBV5-1 and TRBJ2-5, with 8 nucleotides matching TRBD1. J was trimmed by 2 bases and V by 7 bases; bases with no gene match: 10. The V gene's germline CDR1 is SGHRS and CDR2 YFSETQ. The length of the CDR3 is 15 residues. CDR3 bases: TGCGCCAGCCAGGTGGACAGGGTTGGTCAAGAGACCCAGTACTTC. Translation gives CASQVDRVGQETQYF.

The rearrangement joins TRBV11-2 to TRBJ1-1, with unresolved D. Germline V gene sequence: CDR1 SGHAT, CDR2 FQNNGV. The CDR3 length is 13 residues. Trimming shortened V by 3 bases and J by 5 bases, and 10 bases separated the two germline ends. CDR3 region: CASSFSLFTEAFF. CDR3 DNA: TGTGCCAGCAGCTTCTCCCTATTTACTGAAGCTTTCTTT.

Only a few counts were recorded for this clonotype. V gene TRBV12-3 or TRBV12-4 combines with J gene TRBJ1-3; no firm D call. The V end was cut by 4 bases, the J end by 2 bases, with 9 bases between. This CDR3 is built from 14 residues. For the CDR3, the DNA is TGTGCCAGCAGTTACGGCAGAACTGGAAACACCATATATTTT. Residues: CASSYGRTGNTIYF.

The table lists this clonotype with a few counts. The V gene is TRBV4-1, the J gene TRBJ1-2; D is ambiguous. The CDR3 contains 14 residues. Per the germline V gene, CDR1 is MGHRA and CDR2 is YSYEKL. Trimming removed 3 bases at V and 4 bases at J, with 12 bases between. The CDR3 sequence is CASSHPVVPYGYTF. CDR3 coding DNA: TGCGCCAGCAGCCATCCAGTAGTTCCCTATGGCTACACCTTC.

Turning to this clonotype: A much larger clone lies a single base off, so this may be a read error. This chain links TRBV4-1 with TRBJ2-1; 9 nucleotides match TRBD2. CDR1 and CDR2 from the germline V gene are MGHRA and YSYEKL. The CDR3 is 16 amino acids. The CDR3 bases are TGCGCCGGCAGCCGGACCGGACTAGCGAGATCAAATGAGCAGTTCTTC. Protein sequence: CAGSRTGLARSNEQFF.

V and J are TRBV7-2 and TRBJ1-3; D is unclear. The CDR3 is 11 residues long. Trimming removed 1 base from V and 9 bases from J, with 4 bases in between. CDR1 SGHTA and CDR2 FQGNSA come from the germline V gene. As DNA, the CDR3 is TGTGCCAGCAGCTTAGATAGCACCATATATTTT. Translation gives CASSLDSTIYF.

The J gene is TRBJ1-1, the V gene TRBV7-2, with 7 nucleotides matching TRBD1. Germline V gene sequence: CDR1 SGHTA, CDR2 FQGNSA. Trimming took 5 bases from V and 1 from J; bases not matched to a gene: 10. This CDR3 is 16 amino acids long. In DNA form, the CDR3 reads TGTGCCAGCAGCATGATCTCCGGGACAGCGAACACTGAAGCTTTCTTT. Its translation: CASSMISGTANTEAFF.

This chain connects TRBV6-2 or TRBV6-3 to TRBJ1-1, with D perhaps matching TRBD1 (6 bases). CDR3 size: 15 residues. The germline gives CDR1 MNHEY, CDR2 SVGEGT. The V gene lost 6 bases and the J gene lost 1 base, with 15 bases spanning the gap. In DNA form, the CDR3 reads TGTGCCAGCAGACTTCGAGGGGGGGGGAACACTGAAGCTTTCTTT. Protein product: CASRLRGGGNTEAFF.

The chain carries TRBV6-1 and TRBJ2-7, with 11 bases lining up with TRBD2. The CDR3 length is 14 residues. V lost 4 bases to trimming and J lost 2 bases; unmatched junction nucleotides: 1. Per the germline V gene, CDR1 is MNHNS and CDR2 is SASEGT. The CDR3 DNA sequence: TGTGCCAGCAGTGGACTAGCGGGGCCCTACGAGCAGTACTTC. Translation gives CASSGLAGPYEQYF.

The rearrangement uses TRBV27 and TRBJ1-4, with D unresolved. V was clipped by 7 bases and J by 2 bases, with 14 bases between them. Germline CDR1 and CDR2: MNHEY and SMNVEV (reference sequence). This CDR3 has 15 amino acids. The CDR3 region is CASKKGIETNEKLFF. As DNA, the CDR3 is TGTGCCAGCAAAAAAGGGATAGAGACTAATGAAAAACTGTTTTTT.

By its share, this clonotype is medium-sized (0.01 to 0.1%). The rearrangement joins TRBV7-2 to TRBJ2-1; D is possibly TRBD1 or TRBD2 (5 bases each). The CDR3 has 13 residues. CDR1 is SGHTA, CDR2 FQGNSA, per germline. Trimming shortened V by 4 bases and J by 10 bases, and 14 bases separated the two germline ends. CDR3 in DNA: TGTGCCAGCAGCTCCCGGGACCGGGAAGAGCAGTTCTTC. Its translation is CASSSRDREEQFF.

By sample fraction, this clonotype is medium-sized. The CDR3 here is CASSLRTSSHEQYF. As DNA, the CDR3 is TGTGCCAGCAGCCTACGGACTAGCAGCCACGAGCAGTACTTC. The chain employs TRBV7-8 and TRBJ2-7, with 8 bases identical to TRBD2. The CDR3 is 14 residues long. Germline V lookup: CDR1 SGHVS, CDR2 FQNEAQ. With 5 bases clipped from V and 5 bases from J, the junction kept 8 bases outside the gene matches.